The clone carrying this TCR beta chain was picked up a small number of times. Its specificity is unknown. This specimen belongs to a study of T cell responses to AZD1222 COVID-19 vaccine. The assay was immunoSEQ multiplex PCR, and TCRdb's table has in-frame clones only and misses some. The sample comprises 100,000 to 150,000 clones, more than 65% of which are singletons, and about 27% rests with the top ten. The study pooled second doses at about 4 or about 12 weeks. This CDR3 is 15 amino acids long. Looked up from germline, CDR1 is MNHEY and CDR2 is SMNVEV (reference sequence). With 6 bases removed from V and 1 base from J, the gap between germline ends came to 15 bases. General study results and limits: Seropositivity was recorded at baseline in only a handful of AZD1222 recipients. Rises in breadth and depth of Spike-specific TCRs came after two AZD1222 doses.

The V gene is TRBV27, the J gene TRBJ1-1; no firm D call. Sample: peripheral blood, taken 28 days after the second AZD1222 dose. This clonotype was obtained from an adult who received the AZD1222 COVID-19 vaccine. In DNA, the CDR3 is TGTGCCAGCAGCGAATATCCAACAGAGAACACTGAAGCTTTCTTT. This sequence encodes CASSEYPTENTEAFF.